Presented here are 32 T cell receptor beta chains from one specimen sequenced in a study of T-cell memory formation after mild COVID-19 (dated by TCRdb to the early 2020s). Receptor amplification or capture employed 5' RACE. Sequencing instrument: Illumina NovaSeq 6000. TCRdb itself trimmed the public reads at Q25 with fastp, ran MiXCR and retained productive beta chains. Rows with a matching CDR3 protein are joined into one entry that keeps the most common DNA and genes. Across this sample there are about 600,000 distinct CDR3 sequences, with 20% to 25% seen only once. The ten largest clones take up roughly 8.1% of the sample. The sequencing input was PBMCs or a T cell subset sorted from them (not recorded which). Receptors originate from an adult woman who had mild COVID-19 (a few samples of this study predate the infection). The sample titles of this study are shuffled in the database, so cell type and time point are left out; the donor was told from shared clones.

The chain uses TRBV23-1 and TRBJ2-3; D might be TRBD1 or TRBD2, each matching 5 bases. TRBV23-1 qualifies as an ORF whose function is uncertain. Between the trimmed V and J ends, which lost 0 bases and 0 bases, there was a span of 16 bases. This CDR3 spans 18 amino acids. CDR3 DNA sequence: TGCGCCAGCAGTCAATCGGTGCGAGGGGCGAAAAGCACAGATACGCAGTATTTT. This encodes CASSQSVRGAKSTDTQYF.

This sequence joins TRBV7-8 and TRBJ1-2; D is perhaps TRBD1 (6 bases). Germline V CDR1 and CDR2: SGHVS, FQNEAQ. The CDR3 runs 15 residues. V lost 5 bases and J lost 4, with 17 bases in between. CDR3 loop: CASSTFLQGTYGYTF. CDR3 sequence (DNA): TGTGCCAGCAGCACGTTTCTACAGGGCACCTATGGCTACACCTTC.

The chain recombines TRBV6-6 with TRBJ2-7; D remains unclear. V shed 2 bases and J shed 5 bases, with 16 bases lying between them. The CDR3 length is 15 residues. Germline lookup yields CDR1 MNHNY and CDR2 SVGAGI (reference sequence). CDR3 sequence reads: CASSYAANAYDEQYF. CDR3 sequence (DNA): TGTGCCAGCAGTTACGCGGCGAATGCCTACGACGAGCAGTACTTC.

This clonotype was observed a handful of times. This chain joins TRBV12-3 or TRBV12-4 and TRBJ2-7; unclear D gene. Trimming left V 2 bases short and J 2 bases short, with 16 bases between. The CDR3 totals 16 residues. The CDR3 spells CASSLSFSRGPYEQYF. DNA of the CDR3: TGTGCCAGCAGTTTAAGTTTTTCCAGAGGCCCCTACGAGCAGTACTTC.

This clonotype was found once. This rearrangement joins TRBV12-3 or TRBV12-4 to TRBJ1-2; 10 bases map to TRBD1. The junction had 10 bases not matched to a gene; V was cut back by 6 bases and J by 3 bases. This CDR3 has 16 residues. CDR3 residues: CASSSYGTGDYYGYTF. The CDR3 DNA follows: TGTGCCAGCAGCTCCTATGGGACAGGGGATTACTATGGCTACACCTTC.

This clonotype was counted a few times. The gene calls are TRBV5-1 and TRBJ2-1; maybe TRBD2 (6 bases). V was clipped by 4 bases and J by 7 bases, with 15 bases between them. Germline CDR1 is SGHRS and CDR2 is YFSETQ. This CDR3 contains 14 residues. The CDR3 spells CASSASGTPNEQFF. CDR3 nucleotide sequence: TGCGCCAGCAGCGCGTCCGGGACTCCGAATGAGCAGTTCTTC.

The V call is TRBV28, the J call TRBJ1-2, with a possible D match to TRBD1 (5 bases). The germline V gene has CDR1 MDHEN and CDR2 SYDVKM. The CDR3 sequence is 12 residues long. Trimming left V 6 bases short and J 5 bases short, with 10 bases between. The CDR3 region has the DNA TGTGCCAGCAGCCCCAGGGTTTATGGCTACACCTTC. Residues: CASSPRVYGYTF.

This clonotype was seen only a few times. The J gene is TRBJ2-1, the V gene TRBV30; D not certain. The CDR3 runs 12 residues. Looked up from germline, CDR1 is GTSNPN and CDR2 is SVGIG (reference sequence). Deletions cut 4 bases from V and 0 bases from J, with 4 bases between. CDR3 DNA sequence: TGTGCCTGGATAGGCTCCTACAATGAGCAGTTCTTC. Its translation: CAWIGSYNEQFF.

This clonotype was observed a few times. The CDR3 DNA reads as TGTGCCAGCAGTTTAAAGACAGGGAGTAATGAGCAGTTCTTC. It yields the protein CASSLKTGSNEQFF. This rearrangement joins TRBV12-3 or TRBV12-4 to TRBJ2-1, with TRBD1 identical over 7 bases. The CDR3 has 14 amino acids. Unmatched junction bases numbered 5, after V lost 2 bases and J lost 7 bases.

This clonotype occurred a few times. The chain combines TRBV24-1 with TRBJ2-7; D may be TRBD2 (5 bases). Germline CDR1 is KGHDR and CDR2 is SFDVKD. This CDR3 spans 17 amino acids. The V end was cut by 3 bases, the J end by 3 bases, with 20 bases between. CDR3 protein: CATSDPLPYRELYEQYF. DNA of the CDR3: TGTGCCACCAGTGATCCGCTCCCATACCGGGAACTCTACGAGCAGTACTTC.

The chain links TRBV29-1 to TRBJ2-1; D unresolved. The V end lost 3 bases, the J end lost 7 bases, and 7 bases lay between the germline ends. The CDR3 runs to 11 residues. Looked up from germline, CDR1 is SQVTM and CDR2 is ANQGSEA. The CDR3 DNA reads as TGCAGCGTTGACAGATATAATGAGCAGTTCTTC. Amino acid sequence: CSVDRYNEQFF.

The chain links TRBV7-6 to TRBJ2-2; TRBD2 aligns across 11 bases. This CDR3 has 16 amino acids. CDR1 and CDR2 from the germline V gene are SGHVS and FNYEAQ. V dropped 4 bases and J dropped 3; count of bases not matched to a gene: 4. Written as DNA, the CDR3 is TGTGCCAGCAGCTCGGGACTAGCGGATTACACCGGGGAGCTGTTTTTT. Translating gives CASSSGLADYTGELFF.

At least ten counts were recorded for this clonotype. The chain recombines TRBV7-2 with TRBJ2-3; D may be TRBD1 (7 bases). V lost 5 bases, J lost 1 base, and 13 bases lay in between. Looked up from germline, CDR1 is SGHTA and CDR2 is FQGNSA. The CDR3 contains 15 residues. The CDR3 bases are TGTGCCAGCAGCGCAGGCGGGACAGGCACAGATACGCAGTATTTT. Encoded protein: CASSAGGTGTDTQYF.

This clonotype came up a few times. The chain couples TRBV7-9 to TRBJ2-2; D gene unclear. This CDR3 comprises 14 residues. The V and J ends lost 0 bases and 4 bases respectively, with 6 bases between them. Germline lookup yields CDR1 SEHNR and CDR2 FQNEAQ (reference sequence). DNA of the CDR3: TGTGCCAGCAGCTTAGCCGGACCCACCGGGGAGCTGTTTTTT. It codes for CASSLAGPTGELFF.

This clonotype was recorded a few times. The chain joins TRBV27 to TRBJ2-2; D is ambiguous. CDR1 MNHEY and CDR2 SMNVEV come from the germline V gene (reference sequence). With 7 bases removed from V and 0 bases from J, the gap between germline ends came to 9 bases. The CDR3 runs to 14 residues. CDR3 in DNA: TGTGCCAGCATGGGCGGCGCGAACACCGGGGAGCTGTTTTTT. It is translated as CASMGGANTGELFF.

This clonotype showed up just a few times. The genes are TRBV20-1 and TRBJ2-7; the match to TRBD2 covers 12 bases. This CDR3 comprises 16 residues. Germline assignment: CDR1 DFQATT and CDR2 SNEGSKA (reference sequence). The trim removed 6 bases at V and 9 bases at J, leaving 18 bases unmatched. CDR3: CSAAPRGLAGGRRQYF. CDR3 in DNA: TGCAGTGCCGCCCCACGCGGGCTAGCGGGGGGGCGTAGGCAGTACTTC.

The V and J genes are TRBV29-1 and TRBJ1-2; the D gene is possibly TRBD1 (5 bases). The V gene lost 3 bases and the J gene lost 5 bases, with 10 bases spanning the gap. CDR1 is SQVTM and CDR2 is ANQGSEA in the germline V gene. The CDR3 consists of 12 residues. DNA for the CDR3: TGCAGCGTTGAGAGCCGGGGGTATGGCTACACCTTC. Protein: CSVESRGYGYTF.

This chain links TRBV6-5 with TRBJ1-1; a possible D gene is TRBD1 (5 bases). The germline V and J ends were trimmed by 5 bases and 4 bases, with 23 bases remaining between them. From germline, CDR1 is MNHEY and CDR2 SVGAGI. CDR3 length: 17 residues. This CDR3 reads CASSRIAGTPAPTEAFF. Here the CDR3 DNA reads TGTGCCAGCAGTCGGATTGCCGGGACTCCGGCTCCCACTGAAGCTTTCTTT.

This clonotype was detected ten times or more. This chain links TRBV4-1 with TRBJ2-7; unclear D gene. Trimming took 0 bases from V and 4 from J, leaving 4 bases between them. Germline CDR1 is MGHRA and CDR2 is YSYEKL. The length of the CDR3 is 12 residues. The CDR3 DNA reads as TGCGCCAGCAGCCAAGAGGGTTACGAGCAGTACTTC. Amino acids: CASSQEGYEQYF.

V and J are TRBV5-1 and TRBJ2-1; 7 nucleotides match TRBD1. There are 17 residues in the CDR3. Germline V gene data show CDR1 as SGHRS and CDR2 as YFSETQ. Germline trimming cut 5 bases from V and 0 bases from J; bases unmatched to any gene: 11. The CDR3 DNA sequence: TGCGCCAGCAGAAAGCGACAGGGTCAAAGCTCCTACAATGAGCAGTTCTTC. It yields the protein CASRKRQGQSSYNEQFF. Full variable domain (rest looked up from reference TRBV5-1 and TRBJ2-1): KAGVTQTPRYLIKTRGQQVTLSCSPISGHRSVSWYQQTPGQGLQFLFEYFSETQRNKGNFPGRFSGRQFSNSRSEMNVSTLELGDSALYLCASRKRQGQSSYNEQFFGPGTRLTVL.

A few counts support this clonotype. The genes are TRBV3-1 and TRBJ2-2; 7 nucleotides line up with TRBD1. V was pared by 5 bases and J by 1 base, with 7 bases of the junction left unmatched. Germline CDR1 and CDR2: LGHDT and YNNKEL (reference sequence). The CDR3 totals 16 residues. CDR3 in DNA: TGTGCCAGCAGCACCCGGGACAGCCTGAACACCGGGGAGCTGTTTTTT. Translated, it gives CASSTRDSLNTGELFF.

The V call is TRBV20-1, the J call TRBJ1-2; D not certain. The CDR3 is made up of 16 amino acids. Trimming stripped 0 bases from V and 7 bases from J, with 21 bases between. Per germline, CDR1 DFQATT and CDR2 SNEGSKA (reference sequence). The CDR3: CSARDQTGSPTSGYTF. CDR3 nucleotide sequence: TGCAGTGCTAGAGATCAGACCGGGTCCCCAACCTCTGGCTACACCTTC.

Only a few counts were recorded for this clonotype. This chain links TRBV6-5 with TRBJ2-3; TRBD2 aligns across 11 bases. Germline CDR1 MNHEY, CDR2 SVGAGI. This CDR3 has 17 amino acids. The V and J ends lost 0 bases and 4 bases, in that order; junction bases with no gene match: 6. The CDR3 loop is CASSYSYRLAGPDTQYF. The CDR3 DNA reads TGTGCCAGCAGTTACTCCTATCGACTAGCGGGACCAGATACGCAGTATTTT.

The chain combines TRBV14 with TRBJ1-2; 7 bases are shared with TRBD1. Trimming cost V 2 bases and J 4 bases; bases outside gene matches: 10. Germline assignment: CDR1 SGHDN and CDR2 FVKESK. The CDR3 runs to 16 residues. The CDR3 DNA reads as TGTGCCAGCAGCCAACATTCCGGGACAGCAGGCTATGGCTACACCTTC. Its protein is CASSQHSGTAGYGYTF.

This clonotype was seen a few times. The CDR3 protein is CASSLASVGGETQYF. The CDR3 DNA sequence: TGCGCCAGCAGCTTGGCCTCAGTGGGCGGTGAGACCCAGTACTTC. This chain links TRBV5-1 with TRBJ2-5; no reliable D call. CDR1 is SGHRS, CDR2 YFSETQ, per germline. V shed 0 bases and J shed 5 bases, with 14 bases lying between them. The CDR3 runs 15 residues.

This clonotype showed up just a few times. The gene calls are TRBV15 and TRBJ2-1, with 9 bases identical to TRBD1. The J segment lost 4 bases and the V segment lost 5 bases, leaving 6 bases of the junction unmatched. The germline CDR1 and CDR2 sequences are LNHNV and YYDKDF (reference sequence). The CDR3 consists of 15 residues. CDR3 sequence (DNA): TGTGCCACCAGCTTAACAGGGGGCGCTTACAATGAGCAGTTCTTC. Protein product: CATSLTGGAYNEQFF.

This clonotype has a handful of counts. The chain carries TRBV5-6 and TRBJ2-1; possibly TRBD2 for D (5 bases). CDR3 length equals 15 residues. Germline CDR1 SGHDT, CDR2 YYEEEE. V was clipped by 0 bases and J by 8 bases, with 15 bases between them. CDR3 nucleotide sequence: TGTGCCAGCAGCTTGGACAACTTAGCAGCGGATGAGCAGTTCTTC. The encoded protein is CASSLDNLAADEQFF.

This clonotype was seen only a few times. The V gene is TRBV20-1, the J gene TRBJ1-1; D not resolved. CDR3 size: 14 residues. Per germline, CDR1 DFQATT and CDR2 SNEGSKA (reference sequence). Trimming took 0 bases from V and 3 from J, leaving 11 bases between them. CDR3 sequence reads: CSARDVIVYTEAFF. The CDR3 DNA reads TGCAGTGCTAGAGATGTAATTGTCTACACTGAAGCTTTCTTT.

This clonotype has more than one count but fewer than ten. The rearrangement uses TRBV20-1 and TRBJ1-1; D is possibly TRBD1 (5 bases). V was shortened by 3 bases and J by 5 bases, with 16 bases between the two germline ends. This CDR3 has 14 amino acids. Germline lookup yields CDR1 DFQATT and CDR2 SNEGSKA (reference sequence). CDR3 loop: CSASSGGPRTEAFF. CDR3 DNA sequence: TGCAGTGCTAGTTCCGGGGGTCCAAGGACTGAAGCTTTCTTT.

This clonotype was recorded a few times. The chain couples TRBV4-3 to TRBJ2-2; 15 bases line up with TRBD2. This CDR3 has 17 residues. V lost 4 bases, J lost 6 bases, and 6 bases stayed unmatched. Germline V gene data show CDR1 as LGHNA and CDR2 as YSLEER. The DNA of the CDR3 is TGCGCCAGCAGCCCAGGACTAGCGGGAGGGGTTCCCGGGGAGCTGTTTTTT. Translated: CASSPGLAGGVPGELFF.

This clonotype was found many times. The rearrangement links TRBV4-1 to TRBJ2-1; D could derive from TRBD1 or TRBD2 (5 bases each). Germline V gene sequence: CDR1 MGHRA, CDR2 YSYEKL. The CDR3 is 15 residues long. The V end was cut by 0 bases, the J end by 6 bases, with 12 bases between. The CDR3 protein is CASSQDSGTINEQFF. The DNA of the CDR3 is TGCGCCAGCAGCCAAGATTCGGGGACCATCAATGAGCAGTTCTTC.

V usage is TRBV7-9 and J usage is TRBJ2-7, with TRBD2 matching over 10 bases. V shed 7 bases, J shed 6 bases, and the junction held 9 bases outside the gene matches. Germline V gene lookup returns CDR1 SEHNR and CDR2 FQNEAQ (reference sequence). The CDR3 totals 14 residues. The CDR3 reads CASKDLAGEGEQYF. DNA of the CDR3: TGTGCCAGCAAGGATCTAGCGGGAGAGGGCGAGCAGTACTTC.